This TCR beta chain was obtained from a study of T cells in tumors after PD-1 blockade. Study-level background: Daily vismodegib 150 mg continued in a subset of anti-PD-1-treated patients. Study-wide results and caveats: Some novel exhausted tumor clones appeared in pre-treatment blood, suggesting peripheral recruitment.

Germline-derived CDR1 and CDR2 are SEHNR and FQNEAQ (reference sequence). CDR3 length: 14 residues. V dropped 2 bases and J dropped 0 bases, with 5 bases sitting between them. TCRdb's table, derived via immunoSEQ multiplex PCR, lists solely in-frame clones and lacks some. The sample carries 45,000 to 50,000 clones, around 80% recorded once. As concerns this clone: Its target is not known.

Input was 616 ng to 6,004 ng of genomic DNA from tumor or blood. This clonotype was obtained from a human donor with advanced basal cell or squamous cell carcinoma (not recorded which). Sequenced material: PBMCs, taken before anti-PD-1 therapy. The V gene is TRBV7-9, the J gene TRBJ2-1; D is undetermined. The CDR3 DNA is TGTGCCAGCAGCTTACAGGCCTCCTACAATGAGCAGTTCTTC. Residues: CASSLQASYNEQFF.